These 19 T cell receptor beta chains came from one sample sequenced in a study of blood T cell repertoires in COVID-19. Only in-frame clones appear in the TCRdb table, and some are missing; sequencing was by immunoSEQ multiplex PCR. This sample has roughly 150,000 clones; around 86% occur once, and the top ten carry approximately 12%. Sequencing input: peripheral blood. The receptors were gathered from a man between 65 and 85 years old who had recovered from COVID-19.

The V and J genes are TRBV5-1 and TRBJ2-1, with D possibly being TRBD1 (7 bases). Germline values: CDR1 SGHRS, CDR2 YFSETQ. The CDR3 consists of 15 residues. V lost 5 bases, J lost 0 bases, and 12 bases lay in between. CDR3: CASRQGGTSYNEQFF. The CDR3 DNA reads TGCGCCAGCAGGCAGGGGGGCACCTCCTACAATGAGCAGTTCTTC. Full variable domain (missing parts from reference TRBV5-1 and TRBJ2-1): KAGVTQTPRYLIKTRGQQVTLSCSPISGHRSVSWYQQTPGQGLQFLFEYFSETQRNKGNFPGRFSGRQFSNSRSEMNVSTLELGDSALYLCASRQGGTSYNEQFFGPGTRLTVL.

CDR3 coding DNA: TGTGCCAGCAGCTTGAGACAGGGGAGGACCGGGGAGCTGTTTTTT. Translated, it gives CASSLRQGRTGELFF. V gene TRBV7-9 combines with J gene TRBJ2-2, with 8 bases matching TRBD1. The germline gives CDR1 SEHNR, CDR2 FQNEAQ (reference sequence). The V gene end was trimmed by 3 bases and the J gene end by 5 bases; junction bases not matched to a gene: 5. The CDR3 runs 15 residues. Looking up the rest from reference TRBV7-9 and TRBJ2-2 gives the full variable domain: DTGVSQNPRHKITKRGQNVTFRCDPISEHNRLYWYRQTLGQGPEFLTYFQNEAQLEKSRLLSDRFSAERPKGSFSTLEIQRTEQGDSAMYLCASSLRQGRTGELFFGEGSRLTVL.

The chain has TRBV11-3 and TRBJ2-3; 9 nucleotides line up with TRBD2. V shed 6 bases, J shed 4 bases, and the junction held 5 bases outside the gene matches. This CDR3 region has 14 residues. CDR1 is SGHNT and CDR2 is YENEEA in the germline V gene. The CDR3 region is CASSPGLASDTQYF. The CDR3 region has the DNA TGTGCCAGCAGTCCGGGACTAGCTTCAGATACGCAGTATTTT.

The chain carries TRBV19 and TRBJ2-6; weak D call: TRBD1 (6 bases). The V end was cut by 8 bases, the J end by 0 bases, with 14 bases between. The CDR3 has 16 residues. Germline CDR1 reads LNHDA; CDR2 reads SQIVND (reference sequence). The CDR3 DNA reads as TGTGCCAGTCGATCGGCAGGGGACTCTGGGGCCAACGTCCTGACTTTC. It specifies CASRSAGDSGANVLTF.

V is TRBV30 and J is TRBJ1-5; D not resolved. The CDR3 contains 14 residues. Germline loops: CDR1 GTSNPN, CDR2 SVGIG (reference sequence). Trimming left V 4 bases short and J 4 bases short, with 14 bases between. This CDR3 is CAWTVGGNNQPQHF. The CDR3 nucleotides read TGTGCCTGGACTGTTGGCGGGAATAATCAGCCCCAGCATTTT. The full variable domain, rest sourced from reference TRBV30 and TRBJ1-5, is SQTIHQWPATLVQPVGSPLSLECTVEGTSNPNLYWYRQAAGRGLQLLFYSVGIGQISSEVPQNLSASRPQDRQFILSSKKLLLSDSGFYLCAWTVGGNNQPQHFGDGTRLSIL.

This chain connects TRBV15 to TRBJ1-2, with D perhaps TRBD1 (5 bases). The germline gives CDR1 LNHNV, CDR2 YYDKDF (reference sequence). Trimming removed 3 bases from V and 5 bases from J, with 10 bases in between. The CDR3 has 13 residues. The CDR3 sequence is CATSRGGEYGYTF. For the CDR3, the DNA is TGTGCCACCAGCAGGGGGGGGGAATATGGCTACACCTTC.

The CDR3: CASSLAASGQETQYF. CDR3 coding DNA: TGCGCCAGCAGCTTGGCCGCTAGCGGACAAGAGACCCAGTACTTC. This rearrangement joins TRBV5-1 to TRBJ2-5, with 7 bases fitting TRBD2. Germline loops: CDR1 SGHRS, CDR2 YFSETQ. V was clipped by 0 bases and J by 2 bases; unmatched bases: 4. The CDR3 totals 15 residues.

The chain carries TRBV15 and TRBJ2-7, with a weak D call TRBD2 (5 bases). V shed 1 base and J shed 6 bases, with 7 bases lying between them. This CDR3 contains 12 residues. CDR1 and CDR2 from the germline V gene are LNHNV and YYDKDF (reference sequence). Here the CDR3 reads CATSRAGSEQYF. DNA of the CDR3: TGTGCCACCAGCAGAGCGGGGAGCGAGCAGTACTTC.

V is TRBV6-6 and J is TRBJ2-7, with D uncertain. With 0 bases removed from V and 8 bases from J, the gap between germline ends came to 20 bases. Germline CDR1 and CDR2: MNHNY and SVGAGI (reference sequence). There are 16 residues in the CDR3. DNA of the CDR3: TGTGCCAGCAGTTACTCTTATCTCGAACGGGTATACCAGCAGTACTTC. It specifies CASSYSYLERVYQQYF.

The chain combines TRBV24-1 with TRBJ2-1; possible D gene TRBD1, 5 bases. This CDR3 spans 12 amino acids. Trimming removed 0 bases at V and 10 bases at J, with 6 bases between. Germline V lookup: CDR1 KGHDR, CDR2 SFDVKD. CDR3 sequence (DNA): TGTGCCACCAGTGATTTGACAGGAGAGCAGTTCTTC. Residues: CATSDLTGEQFF.

The chain links TRBV5-4 to TRBJ2-1; D might be TRBD1 (6 bases). Germline V gene lookup returns CDR1 SGHNT and CDR2 YYREEE (reference sequence). V lost 3 bases and J 6 bases, leaving 13 bases between the germline ends. The CDR3 extends over 14 amino acids. The CDR3: CASSYVGGGNEQFF. For the CDR3, the DNA is TGTGCCAGCAGCTACGTAGGGGGTGGCAATGAGCAGTTCTTC. The full variable domain, rest sourced from reference TRBV5-4 and TRBJ2-1, is ETGVTQSPTHLIKTRGQQVTLRCSSQSGHNTVSWYQQALGQGPQFIFQYYREEENGRGNFPPRFSGLQFPNYSSELNVNALELDDSALYLCASSYVGGGNEQFFGPGTRLTVL.

CDR3: CATSDWRSGAQYF. The CDR3 DNA reads TGTGCCACCAGTGATTGGCGATCAGGGGCGCAGTATTTT. The chain couples TRBV24-1 to TRBJ2-3, with D tentatively TRBD1 (6 bases). The V gene's germline CDR1 is KGHDR and CDR2 SFDVKD. The CDR3 is 13 residues long. Trimming removed 2 bases from V and 10 bases from J, with 12 bases in between.

Notes on this clone: Other DNA sequences in this specimen translate into the identical CDR3. V is TRBV10-3 and J is TRBJ2-7; possibly TRBD1 for D (6 bases). The CDR3 consists of 12 residues. Trimming removed 6 bases from V and 0 bases from J, with 6 bases in between. Germline V CDR1 and CDR2: ENHRY, SYGVKD. CDR3 in amino acids: CAIRDSSYEQYF. The CDR3 coding sequence is TGTGCCATCAGGGACAGCTCCTACGAGCAGTACTTC.

This clone has only a few counts. V usage is TRBV7-8 and J usage is TRBJ1-2; 7 positions agree with TRBD1. The CDR3 length is 15 residues. CDR1 and CDR2 (germline): SGHVS, FQNEAQ. The J segment lost 3 bases and the V segment lost 1 base, leaving 5 bases of the junction unmatched. The CDR3 sequence: CASSLVGDRHYGYTF. The CDR3 nucleotides read TGTGCCAGCAGCTTAGTGGGGGACAGACACTATGGCTACACCTTC.

The J gene is TRBJ2-2, the V gene TRBV9; TRBD2 matches 9 bases. CDR1 SGDLS and CDR2 YYNGEE come from the germline V gene. The CDR3 consists of 18 residues. J gave up 3 bases and V 0 bases, and 9 bases lay outside the gene matches. The CDR3 loop is CASSVVSSGSFYTGELFF. The CDR3, as DNA: TGTGCCAGCAGCGTAGTTAGTAGCGGGAGTTTTTACACCGGGGAGCTGTTTTTT.

This chain connects TRBV30 to TRBJ1-6, with a possible D match to TRBD1 (5 bases). Trimming stripped 3 bases from V and 7 bases from J, with 16 bases between. The germline V gene has CDR1 GTSNPN and CDR2 SVGIG (reference sequence). CDR3 size: 15 residues. The CDR3 is CAWSPLTGGNSPLHF. The CDR3 region has the DNA TGTGCCTGGAGCCCTTTAACAGGAGGGAATTCACCCCTCCACTTT.

The rearrangement uses TRBV6-6 and TRBJ2-2; 10 bases line up with TRBD2. This CDR3 has 19 residues. CDR1 and CDR2 (germline): MNHNY, SVGAGI (reference sequence). V was pared by 5 bases and J by 4 bases, with 16 bases of the junction left unmatched. The CDR3 here is CASSPKTSGPRSGTGELFF. The CDR3 DNA sequence: TGTGCCAGCAGTCCGAAGACTAGCGGGCCAAGGAGTGGCACCGGGGAGCTGTTTTTT.

The chain has TRBV9 and TRBJ2-2; 7 bases align to TRBD1. The V segment lost 0 bases and the J segment 3 bases; nucleotides outside the gene matches: 2. This CDR3 has 15 residues. Germline V gene lookup returns CDR1 SGDLS and CDR2 YYNGEE. The CDR3 DNA follows: TGTGCCAGCAGCGTAGCAGGGGGTCACACCGGGGAGCTGTTTTTT. It translates to CASSVAGGHTGELFF. The full variable domain, its missing parts supplied by reference TRBV9 and TRBJ2-2, is DSGVTQTPKHLITATGQRVTLRCSPRSGDLSVYWYQQSLDQGLQFLIQYYNGEERAKGNILERFSAQQFPDLHSELNLSSLELGDSALYFCASSVAGGHTGELFFGEGSRLTVL.

The rearrangement joins TRBV2 to TRBJ1-5; D perhaps matches TRBD1 (5 bases). Per the germline V gene, CDR1 is SNHLY and CDR2 is FYNNEI. The CDR3 is 15 amino acids. Trimming left V 3 bases short and J 2 bases short, with 11 bases between. The CDR3 is CASSDGGGGNQPQHF. DNA of the CDR3: TGTGCCAGCAGTGACGGCGGGGGGGGCAATCAGCCCCAGCATTTT.